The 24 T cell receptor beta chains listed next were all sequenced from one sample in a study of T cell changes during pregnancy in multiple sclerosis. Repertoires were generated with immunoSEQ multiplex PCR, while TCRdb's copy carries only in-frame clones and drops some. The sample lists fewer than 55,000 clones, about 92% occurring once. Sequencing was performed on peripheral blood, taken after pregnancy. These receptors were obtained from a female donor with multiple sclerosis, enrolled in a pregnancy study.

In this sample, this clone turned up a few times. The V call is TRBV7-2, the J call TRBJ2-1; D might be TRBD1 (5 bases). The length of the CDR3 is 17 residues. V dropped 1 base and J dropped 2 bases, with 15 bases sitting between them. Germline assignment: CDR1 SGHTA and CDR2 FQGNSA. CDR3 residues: CASSLEDRGLPYNEQFF. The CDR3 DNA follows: TGTGCCAGCAGCTTAGAGGATAGGGGCCTACCCTACAATGAGCAGTTCTTC.

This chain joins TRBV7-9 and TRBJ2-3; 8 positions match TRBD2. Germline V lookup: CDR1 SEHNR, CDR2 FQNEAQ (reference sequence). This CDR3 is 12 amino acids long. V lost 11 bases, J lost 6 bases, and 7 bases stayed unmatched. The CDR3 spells CAGAGVGDTQYF. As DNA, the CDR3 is TGTGCCGGAGCGGGGGTAGGGGATACGCAGTATTTT.

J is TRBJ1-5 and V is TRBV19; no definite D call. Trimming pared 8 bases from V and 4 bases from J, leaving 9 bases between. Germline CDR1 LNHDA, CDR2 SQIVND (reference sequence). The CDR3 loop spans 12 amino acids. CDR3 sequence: CASGEVNQPQHF. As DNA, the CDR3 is TGTGCCAGTGGGGAGGTGAATCAGCCCCAGCATTTT.

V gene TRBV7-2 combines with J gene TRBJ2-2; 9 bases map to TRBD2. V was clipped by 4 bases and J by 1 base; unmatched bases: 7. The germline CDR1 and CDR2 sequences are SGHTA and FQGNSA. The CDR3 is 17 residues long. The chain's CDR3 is CASSSGPSGVNTGELFF. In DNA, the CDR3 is TGTGCCAGCAGCTCAGGGCCTAGCGGGGTGAACACCGGGGAGCTGTTTTTT.

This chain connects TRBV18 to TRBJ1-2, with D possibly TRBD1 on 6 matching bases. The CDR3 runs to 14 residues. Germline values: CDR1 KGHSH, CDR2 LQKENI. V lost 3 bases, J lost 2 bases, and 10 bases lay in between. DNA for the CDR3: TGTGCCAGCTCACCCTCAGGGGAAAACTATGGCTACACCTTC. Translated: CASSPSGENYGYTF.

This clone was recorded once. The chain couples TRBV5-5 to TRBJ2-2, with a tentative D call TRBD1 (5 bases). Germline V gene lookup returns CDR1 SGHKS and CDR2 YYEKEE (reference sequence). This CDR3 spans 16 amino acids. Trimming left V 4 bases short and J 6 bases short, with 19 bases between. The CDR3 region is CASSPNYRQFSGELFF. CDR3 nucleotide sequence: TGTGCCAGCAGCCCCAACTACCGACAGTTCTCCGGGGAGCTGTTTTTT. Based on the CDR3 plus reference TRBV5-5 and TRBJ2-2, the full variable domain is DAGVTQSPTHLIKTRGQQVTLRCSPISGHKSVSWYQQVLGQGPQFIFQYYEKEERGRGNFPDRFSARQFPNYSSELNVNALLLGDSALYLCASSPNYRQFSGELFFGEGSRLTVL.

CDR3 sequence: CASSGRGSYEQYF. DNA for the CDR3: TGTGCCAGCAGCGGGCGGGGTTCCTACGAGCAGTACTTC. The chain is built from TRBV7-9 and TRBJ2-7; possible D gene TRBD2, 6 bases. This CDR3 comprises 13 residues. The V gene lost 5 bases and the J gene lost 1 base, with 9 bases spanning the gap. The germline gives CDR1 SEHNR, CDR2 FQNEAQ (reference sequence).

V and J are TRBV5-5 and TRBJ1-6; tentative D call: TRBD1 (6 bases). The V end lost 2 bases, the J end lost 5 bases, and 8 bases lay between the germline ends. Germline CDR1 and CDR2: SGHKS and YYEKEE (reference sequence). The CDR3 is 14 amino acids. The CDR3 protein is CASSFRDNNSPLHF. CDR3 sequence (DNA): TGTGCCAGCAGCTTCCGGGACAATAATTCACCCCTCCACTTT. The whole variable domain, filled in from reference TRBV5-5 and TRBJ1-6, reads DAGVTQSPTHLIKTRGQQVTLRCSPISGHKSVSWYQQVLGQGPQFIFQYYEKEERGRGNFPDRFSARQFPNYSSELNVNALLLGDSALYLCASSFRDNNSPLHFGNGTRLTVT.

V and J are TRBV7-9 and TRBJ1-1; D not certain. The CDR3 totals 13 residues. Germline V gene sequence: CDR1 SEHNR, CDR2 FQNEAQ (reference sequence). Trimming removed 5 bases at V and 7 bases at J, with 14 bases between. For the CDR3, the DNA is TGTGCCAGCAGCCACGAGGAGCGGGGTGAAGCTTTCTTT. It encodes CASSHEERGEAFF.

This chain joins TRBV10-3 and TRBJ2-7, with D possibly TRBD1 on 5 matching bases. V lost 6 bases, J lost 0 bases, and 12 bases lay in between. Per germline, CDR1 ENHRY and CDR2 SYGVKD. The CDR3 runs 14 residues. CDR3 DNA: TGTGCCATCAGGGAAGAAGGGGTCTCCTACGAGCAGTACTTC. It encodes CAIREEGVSYEQYF.

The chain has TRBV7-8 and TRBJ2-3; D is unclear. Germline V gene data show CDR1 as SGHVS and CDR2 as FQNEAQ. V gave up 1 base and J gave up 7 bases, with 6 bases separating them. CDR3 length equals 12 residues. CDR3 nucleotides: TGTGCCAGCAGCTTAGTCCCATATACGCAGTATTTT. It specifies CASSLVPYTQYF.

CDR3 nucleotide sequence: TGTGTCAGAAGACCAAACAGGACAGATACGCAGTATTTT. The encoded protein is CVRRPNRTDTQYF. This sequence joins TRBV7-5 and TRBJ2-3; the DNA was not compared with TRBD1, the D call given in the table. TRBV7-5 is deemed a pseudogene. This CDR3 has 13 residues.

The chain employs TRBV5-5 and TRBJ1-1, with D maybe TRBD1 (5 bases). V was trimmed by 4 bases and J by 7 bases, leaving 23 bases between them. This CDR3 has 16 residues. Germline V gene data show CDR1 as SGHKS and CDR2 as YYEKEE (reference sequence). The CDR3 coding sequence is TGTGCCAGCAGCGCCCGGGGGAGGACTGACTTGTTTGAAGCTTTCTTT. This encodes CASSARGRTDLFEAFF.

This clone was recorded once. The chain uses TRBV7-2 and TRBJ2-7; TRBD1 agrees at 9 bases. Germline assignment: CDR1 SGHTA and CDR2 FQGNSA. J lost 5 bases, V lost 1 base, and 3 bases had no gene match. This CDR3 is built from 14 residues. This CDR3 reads CASSLDRGRNEQYF. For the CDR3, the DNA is TGTGCCAGCAGCTTAGACAGGGGGCGGAACGAGCAGTACTTC.

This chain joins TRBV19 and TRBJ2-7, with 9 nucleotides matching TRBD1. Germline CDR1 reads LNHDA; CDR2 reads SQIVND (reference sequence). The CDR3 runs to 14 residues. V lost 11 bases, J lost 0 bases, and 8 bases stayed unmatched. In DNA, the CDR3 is TGTGCCTCCAAGGGGACAGGGAGCTCCTACGAGCAGTACTTC. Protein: CASKGTGSSYEQYF.

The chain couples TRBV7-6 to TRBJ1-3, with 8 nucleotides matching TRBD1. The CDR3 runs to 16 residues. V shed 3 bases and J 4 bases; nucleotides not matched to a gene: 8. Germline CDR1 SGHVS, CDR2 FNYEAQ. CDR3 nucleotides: TGTGCCAGCAGCTTTGGGCAGGGGGCGCGGGGAAACACCATATATTTT. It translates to CASSFGQGARGNTIYF.

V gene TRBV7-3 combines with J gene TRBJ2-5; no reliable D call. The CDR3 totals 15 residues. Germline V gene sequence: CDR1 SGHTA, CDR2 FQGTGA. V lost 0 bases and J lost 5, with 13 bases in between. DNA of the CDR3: TGTGCCAGCAGCTTAACGGTCAGAGGAAGGGAGACCCAGTACTTC. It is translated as CASSLTVRGRETQYF.

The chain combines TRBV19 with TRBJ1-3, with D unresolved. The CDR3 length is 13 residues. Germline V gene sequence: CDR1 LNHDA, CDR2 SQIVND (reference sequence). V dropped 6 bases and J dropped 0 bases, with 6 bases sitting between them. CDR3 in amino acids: CASRKSSGNTIYF. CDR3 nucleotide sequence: TGTGCCAGTAGGAAGAGCTCTGGAAACACCATATATTTT. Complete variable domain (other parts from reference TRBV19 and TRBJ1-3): DGGITQSPKYLFRKEGQNVTLSCEQNLNHDAMYWYRQDPGQGLRLIYYSQIVNDFQKGDIAEGYSVSREKKESFPLTVTSAQKNPTAFYLCASRKSSGNTIYFGEGSWLTVV.

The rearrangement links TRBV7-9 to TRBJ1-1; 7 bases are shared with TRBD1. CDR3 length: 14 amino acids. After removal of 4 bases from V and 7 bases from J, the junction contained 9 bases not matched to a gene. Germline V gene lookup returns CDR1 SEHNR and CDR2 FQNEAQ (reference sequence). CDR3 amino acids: CASSSTGYGHEAFF. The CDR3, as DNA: TGTGCCAGCAGCTCGACAGGGTACGGGCATGAAGCTTTCTTT.

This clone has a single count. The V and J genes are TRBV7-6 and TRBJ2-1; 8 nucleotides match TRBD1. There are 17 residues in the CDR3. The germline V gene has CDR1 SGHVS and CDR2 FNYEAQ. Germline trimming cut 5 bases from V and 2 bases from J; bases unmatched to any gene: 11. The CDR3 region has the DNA TGTGCCAGCAGCCCACGGCCCGACAGGGGAACCTACAATGAGCAGTTCTTC. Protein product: CASSPRPDRGTYNEQFF.

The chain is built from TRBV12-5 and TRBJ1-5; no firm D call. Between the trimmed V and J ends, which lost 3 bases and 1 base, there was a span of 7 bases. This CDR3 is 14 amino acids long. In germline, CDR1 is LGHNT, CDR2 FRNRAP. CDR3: CASGLTWSNQPQHF. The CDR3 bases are TGTGCTAGTGGTTTAACTTGGAGCAATCAGCCCCAGCATTTT. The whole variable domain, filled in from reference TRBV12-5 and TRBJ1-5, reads DARVTQTPRHKVTEMGQEVTMRCQPILGHNTVFWYRQTMMQGLELLAYFRNRAPLDDSGMPKDRFSAEMPDATLATLKIQPSEPRDSAVYFCASGLTWSNQPQHFGDGTRLSIL.

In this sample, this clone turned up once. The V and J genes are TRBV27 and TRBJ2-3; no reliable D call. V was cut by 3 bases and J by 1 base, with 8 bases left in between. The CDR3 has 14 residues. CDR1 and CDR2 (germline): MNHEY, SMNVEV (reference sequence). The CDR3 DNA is TGTGCCAGCAGTTTGAGTCGAGGCACAGATACGCAGTATTTT. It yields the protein CASSLSRGTDTQYF.

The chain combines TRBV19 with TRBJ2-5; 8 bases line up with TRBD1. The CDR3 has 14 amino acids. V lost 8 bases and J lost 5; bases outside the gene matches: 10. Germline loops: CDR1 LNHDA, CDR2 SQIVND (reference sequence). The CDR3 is CASGQGIRLETQYF. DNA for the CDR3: TGTGCCAGTGGACAGGGAATCCGCCTGGAGACCCAGTACTTC. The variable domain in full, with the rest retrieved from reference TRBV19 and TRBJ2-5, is DGGITQSPKYLFRKEGQNVTLSCEQNLNHDAMYWYRQDPGQGLRLIYYSQIVNDFQKGDIAEGYSVSREKKESFPLTVTSAQKNPTAFYLCASGQGIRLETQYFGPGTRLLVL.

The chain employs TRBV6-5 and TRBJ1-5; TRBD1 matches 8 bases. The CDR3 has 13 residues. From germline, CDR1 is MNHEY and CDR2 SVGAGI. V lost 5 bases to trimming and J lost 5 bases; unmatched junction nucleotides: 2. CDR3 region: CASSRDRYQPQHF. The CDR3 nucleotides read TGTGCCAGCAGTCGGGACAGGTATCAGCCCCAGCATTTT.